A selection of T cell receptor beta chains follows, all from one sample in a study of T cell responses to AZD1222 COVID-19 vaccine. Data came from immunoSEQ multiplex PCR; TCRdb stores just in-frame clones and leaves some out. The data hold tens of thousands of clones, with around nine tenths observed a single time. The sequences come from peripheral blood, collected on day 0 of AZD1222 vaccination. The receptors stem from an adult in good health. CDR3s include the opening cysteine and the closing phenylalanine or tryptophan. D genes are given only for firm matches. Rows may omit the clone size; those that give it use once, few, many or a size class.

d_call,v_call,j_call,clone_size,cdr3_aa,cdr3_nt
.,TRBV9,TRBJ1-2,.,CASSVPYGYTF,TGTGCCAGCAGCGTTCCCTATGGCTACACCTTC
.,TRBV3-1/TRBV3-2,TRBJ2-7,.,CASSQLATYEQYF,TGTGCCAGCAGCCAACTGGCCACTTACGAGCAGTACTTC
.,TRBV18,TRBJ1-6,.,CASSSGGIYNSPLHF,TGTGCCAGCTCCTCAGGCGGTATCTATAATTCACCCCTCCACTTT
TRBD1,TRBV27,TRBJ2-7,.,CASSTHRGKVTNEQYF,TGTGCCAGCAGTACGCACAGGGGGAAGGTAACGAACGAGCAGTACTTC
.,TRBV3-1/TRBV3-2,TRBJ2-6,once,CASSQAPPTASGANVLTF,TGTGCCAGCAGCCAAGCCCCCCCCACAGCCTCTGGGGCCAACGTCCTGACTTTC
.,TRBV2,TRBJ1-1,.,CASSGQVLRGAFF,TGTGCCAGCAGTGGACAGGTCCTTAGAGGGGCTTTCTTT
TRBD1,TRBV9,TRBJ2-7,.,CASSQGASYEQYF,TGTGCCAGCAGCCAGGGGGCCTCCTACGAGCAGTACTTC
TRBD2,TRBV25-1,TRBJ2-1,once,CASSDPTTSEGYNEQFF,TGTGCCAGCAGTGACCCGACCACTAGCGAGGGTTACAATGAGCAGTTCTTC
TRBD2,TRBV5-8,TRBJ2-3,.,CASSLGAGGSTDTQYF,TGTGCCAGCAGCTTGGGAGCGGGAGGAAGCACAGATACGCAGTATTTT
TRBD2,TRBV5-4,TRBJ2-1,few,CASSLGGLAGVRSYNEQFF,TGTGCCAGCAGCTTGGGGGGACTAGCGGGAGTTAGGTCCTACAATGAGCAGTTCTTC
TRBD1,TRBV5-1,TRBJ2-2,.,CASSLQGGTGELFF,TGCGCCAGCAGCTTACAGGGGGGCACCGGGGAGCTGTTTTTT
TRBD2,TRBV6-6,TRBJ2-5,.,CASSVGLAGGRETQYF,TGTGCCAGCAGCGTTGGACTAGCGGGAGGGAGGGAGACCCAGTACTTC
TRBD1,TRBV5-5,TRBJ2-1,.,CASSLLGQGMDEQFF,TGTGCCAGCAGCTTGCTCGGACAGGGGATGGATGAGCAGTTCTTC
TRBD1,TRBV11-1,TRBJ1-1,.,CASASYRGRTEAFF,TGTGCCAGCGCGTCCTACAGGGGTCGGACTGAAGCTTTCTTT
TRBD2,TRBV19,TRBJ2-3,.,CASSIPFVAGDLDTQYF,TGTGCCAGTAGTATCCCCTTTGTAGCGGGAGATTTGGATACGCAGTATTTT
.,TRBV21-1,TRBJ1-2,once,CASTPTGANGYTF,TGTGCCAGCACCCCTACAGGGGCGAATGGCTACACCTTC
.,TRBV4-1,TRBJ1-2,.,CASSQELGGRPYGYTF,TGCGCCAGCAGCCAAGAGTTGGGGGGGCGCCCCTATGGCTACACCTTC
TRBD1,TRBV28,TRBJ1-2,.,CASKDAGQIYGYTF,TGTGCCAGTAAAGACGCGGGACAGATCTATGGCTACACCTTC
.,TRBV5-5,TRBJ1-4,once,CASSLTGTTNEKLFF,TGTGCCAGCAGCTTGACCGGGACAACTAATGAAAAACTGTTTTTT
.,TRBV6-2/TRBV6-3,TRBJ2-1,.,CASSDPGRSYNEQFF,TGTGCCAGCAGTGACCCTGGGCGCTCCTACAATGAGCAGTTCTTC
TRBD2,TRBV11-3,TRBJ2-1,.,CASSLSAGLAGNSYNEQFF,TGTGCCAGCAGCCTCTCGGCCGGCCTAGCGGGAAACTCCTACAATGAGCAGTTCTTC
.,TRBV19,TRBJ1-2,once,CASSIGRINYGYTF,TGTGCCAGTAGTATCGGACGGATTAACTATGGCTACACCTTC
TRBD1,TRBV18,TRBJ2-7,once,CASSPNNRGPYEQYF,TGTGCCAGCTCACCAAACAACAGGGGTCCCTACGAGCAGTACTTC
.,TRBV6-2/TRBV6-3,TRBJ2-7,.,CASSYPREGLYEQYF,TGTGCCAGCAGTTACCCCAGGGAAGGGCTTTACGAGCAGTACTTC
.,TRBV27,TRBJ2-7,.,CASSFGPRPYEQYF,TGTGCCAGCAGTTTTGGGCCCCGTCCCTACGAGCAGTACTTC
.,TRBV20-1,TRBJ2-3,.,CSASQPGGTNTDTQYF,TGCAGTGCTAGTCAGCCGGGCGGCACAAACACAGATACGCAGTATTTT
TRBD2,TRBV10-2,TRBJ2-7,.,CASSDSGTNSYEQYF,TGCGCCAGCAGTGATAGCGGGACTAACTCCTACGAGCAGTACTTC
.,TRBV7-6,TRBJ1-1,.,CASSLGGFRTEAFF,TGTGCCAGCAGCTTAGGGGGGTTTAGGACTGAAGCTTTCTTT
.,TRBV27,TRBJ2-1,.,CASSLLGWYNEQFF,TGTGCCAGCAGTTTATTAGGGTGGTACAATGAGCAGTTCTTC
TRBD1,TRBV6-2/TRBV6-3,TRBJ1-2,.,CASSKGWTGSYGYTF,TGTGCCAGCAGTAAGGGTTGGACAGGGTCCTATGGCTACACCTTC
TRBD2,TRBV14,TRBJ2-1,.,CASSQGLAGGGNEQFF,TGTGCCAGCAGCCAAGGGCTAGCGGGAGGAGGTAATGAGCAGTTCTTC
.,TRBV9,TRBJ1-3,.,CASSGLGSGNTIYF,TGTGCCAGCAGCGGCCTGGGGTCTGGAAACACCATATATTTT
TRBD1,TRBV28,TRBJ2-7,.,CASRLRGDRDYEQYF,TGTGCCAGCAGGTTACGGGGGGACAGGGACTACGAGCAGTACTTC
TRBD1,TRBV18,TRBJ2-5,.,CASSRGTGGSGGPQETQYF,TGTGCCAGCTCACGAGGGACAGGGGGCTCTGGTGGCCCTCAAGAGACCCAGTACTTC
.,TRBV10-2,TRBJ2-2,.,CASSESGGELFF,TGCGCCAGCAGTGAGTCGGGCGGGGAGCTGTTTTTT
.,TRBV13,TRBJ1-3,.,CASSLERGTSGNTIYF,TGTGCCAGCAGCTTAGAACGGGGAACCTCTGGAAACACCATATATTTT
TRBD2,TRBV7-9,TRBJ2-1,.,CASSFSLAGGPDEQFF,TGTGCCAGCAGCTTTTCACTAGCGGGAGGGCCCGATGAGCAGTTCTTC
TRBD2,TRBV6-5,TRBJ2-1,few,CASSGTSGLGEQFF,TGTGCCAGCTCCGGGACTAGCGGGTTAGGTGAGCAGTTCTTC
.,TRBV7-9,TRBJ1-6,.,CASSSLWNSPLHF,TGTGCCAGCAGCTCACTATGGAATTCACCCCTCCACTTT
TRBD1,TRBV6-2/TRBV6-3,TRBJ1-4,.,CASSYHQTGREKLFF,TGTGCCAGCAGTTACCATCAGACAGGGAGAGAAAAACTGTTTTTT
.,TRBV6-2/TRBV6-3,TRBJ2-1,.,CASSTTQGYNEQFF,TGTGCCAGCAGTACTACTCAGGGGTACAATGAGCAGTTCTTC
.,TRBV4-3,TRBJ2-4,.,CASSLGGDTAIQYF,TGCGCCAGCAGCCTGGGGGGAGACACGGCTATTCAGTACTTC
.,TRBV28,TRBJ1-1,.,CASSLVQYTEAFF,TGTGCCAGCAGTTTGGTACAGTACACTGAAGCTTTCTTT
TRBD1,TRBV5-5,TRBJ2-1,once,CASTIGPGQYNEQFF,TGTGCCAGCACCATTGGGCCGGGACAGTACAATGAGCAGTTCTTC
TRBD2,TRBV7-2,TRBJ2-7,.,CASSSAGTRNVYEQYF,TGTGCCAGCAGCTCCGCCGGGACTAGGAACGTCTACGAGCAGTACTTC
.,TRBV19,TRBJ1-2,.,CASSDRGVGGYTF,TGTGCCAGTAGTGACAGAGGGGTCGGTGGCTACACCTTC